This TCR beta chain emerged from a study of T cells after yellow fever vaccination. The CDR3 loop spans 13 amino acids. V was pared by 6 bases and J by 3 bases, with 12 bases between. TCRdb recomputed calls from the 5' RACE reads with MiXCR, one row per CDR3 protein. This repertoire shows 300,000 to 400,000 distinct CDR3 sequences, 12% found once; its top ten account for 3% to 4%. This clonotype was sampled from a man younger than 30 who received the YFV17D yellow fever vaccine. Sequenced here: CD4+ T cells sorted from PBMCs, sampled 15 days after the yellow fever booster vaccination. The V gene is TRBV12-3 or TRBV12-4, the J gene TRBJ2-7, with D perhaps TRBD2 (5 bases). CDR3 bases: TGTGCCAGCAGCAGGAGGTTTCGCTACGAGCAGTACTTC. The encoded protein is CASSRRFRYEQYF.